This T cell receptor (beta chain) was recovered during a study of blood T cells in healthy people across ages. Regarding the study as a whole: Diversity of TCR beta correlated strongly with naive T cell percentage. Whereas aged donors had fewer naive CD4+ cells, long-lived donors had more of them and higher diversity.

V trimming: 2 bases; J trimming: 0 bases; junction bases outside the gene matches: 7. The V gene's germline CDR1 is MNHEY and CDR2 SMNVEV (reference sequence). The CDR3 length is 18 residues. A second about 7 to 11 cycle PCR used barcoded and J-beta primers. Every single cDNA molecule received a tag from a template-switch adaptor with 12 random nucleotides. TCRdb analysed the 5' RACE reads with MiXCR anew, one entry per CDR3 protein. The table includes about 1 million distinct CDR3 sequences, more than 35% detected once. Total RNA, at least 5 micrograms per sample, was extracted from PBMCs. This clonotype appeared many times. Its matching antigen is unknown.

Sequenced input: blood. This rearrangement joins TRBV27 to TRBJ2-6, with TRBD1 matching over 7 bases. The source is a woman in her fifties or sixties in good health. CDR3 in DNA: TGTGCCAGCAGTTTAAGGGGACAGCTAATCTCTGGGGCCAACGTCCTGACTTTC. As protein: CASSLRGQLISGANVLTF.